Included here is one TCR beta chain sequence, with context. TCRdb analysed the 5' RACE reads with MiXCR anew, one entry per CDR3 protein. The sample lists hundreds of thousands of distinct CDR3 sequences; 8% to 9.5% were seen once. This record belongs to a study of T cells after yellow fever vaccination. This receptor was identified in a young man who received the YFV17D yellow fever vaccine. This specimen was PBMCs, taken approximately 47 days after the first yellow fever vaccination.

The CDR3 DNA follows: TGTGCCAGCAGTGGACGGGACAGGGGATTCGAGCAGTACTTC. Residues: CASSGRDRGFEQYF. The gene calls are TRBV6-2 or TRBV6-3 and TRBJ2-7; 10 nucleotides match TRBD1. This CDR3 has 14 residues. The V gene end was trimmed by 5 bases and the J gene end by 6 bases; junction bases not matched to a gene: 7. CDR1 is MNHEY, CDR2 SVGEGT, per germline.